Each of the 3 T cell receptor beta chains below was sequenced from the same sample in a study of T cells in women clearing cervical HPV infection. Sequencing used immunoSEQ multiplex PCR; TCRdb keeps in-frame clones, though not all of them. This sample's table reports about 30,000 clones. Sequencing was carried out using blood buffy coat. The receptors derive from a woman between 18 and 69 years old with a cervical HPV16 infection that either progressed to CIN3+ or cleared (not recorded which).

Comment on this clone: The read terminates 3 residues ahead of where the CDR3 ends, so the germline J gene completes it. V gene TRBV2 combines with J gene TRBJ2-4; 7 bases align to TRBD1. The CDR3 loop spans 13 amino acids. Germline-derived CDR1 and CDR2 are SNHLY and FYNNEI. The CDR3 loop is CASSDDRVHGQYF. CDR3 DNA, as far as it was read: TGTGCCAGCAGTGACGACAGGGTCCATGGT.

Points on this clone: The CDR3 end lies 3 residues beyond the end of the read and is filled in from the germline J gene. The chain joins TRBV9 to TRBJ2-2; 7 positions match TRBD1. V lost 3 bases to trimming and J lost 5 bases; unmatched junction nucleotides: 1. CDR3 length: 13 amino acids. Germline CDR1 SGDLS, CDR2 YYNGEE. The sequenced part of the CDR3 DNA is TGTGCCAGCAGCGCACAGGGGACCGGGGAG. Translation gives CASSAQGTGE. The CDR3 in its entirety is CASSAQGTGELFF. Drawing the rest from reference TRBV9 and TRBJ2-2, the complete variable domain is DSGVTQTPKHLITATGQRVTLRCSPRSGDLSVYWYQQSLDQGLQFLIQYYNGEERAKGNILERFSAQQFPDLHSELNLSSLELGDSALYFCASSAQGTGELFFGEGSRLTVL.

The DNA read from the CDR3 is TGTGCCAGCAGTGAATGGGCGGGCAGAAGCTATGGC. As protein: CASSEWAGRSYG. The full CDR3 reads CASSEWAGRSYGYTF. The rearrangement links TRBV6-1 to TRBJ1-2; no firm D call. The read halts 3 residues ahead of the CDR3 end, with the missing end drawn from the germline J gene. The germline V gene has CDR1 MNHNS and CDR2 SASEGT. Trimming took off 2 bases at V and 4 bases at J, with 14 bases between the two ends. The CDR3 totals 15 residues.